A single sample gave rise to the 8 T cell receptor beta chains below, sequenced in a study of glioma-infiltrating T cells. Amplification of TCR alpha and beta CDR3 regions from RNA used iRepertoire nested multiplex PCR. Each CDR3 protein gets one entry after TCRdb re-called the multiplex PCR reads with MiXCR. The sample includes more than 300,000 distinct CDR3 sequences, roughly two fifths of them seen just once. Specimen: glioma tissue, nonneoplastic brain tissue, or PBMCs (not recorded which). All receptors come from a human donor with low-grade glioma or glioblastoma, undergoing nonglioma brain surgery, or in good health (not recorded which).

This clonotype was seen a handful of times. The V gene is TRBV2, the J gene TRBJ2-3; D unclear. The CDR3 length is 11 residues. Trimming took 5 bases from V and 5 from J, leaving 5 bases between them. Germline CDR1 reads SNHLY; CDR2 reads FYNNEI. CDR3 coding DNA: TGTGCCAGCAGTCAAATAGATACGCAGTATTTT. Protein product: CASSQIDTQYF. The full variable domain, rest sourced from reference TRBV2 and TRBJ2-3, is EPEVTQTPSHQVTQMGQEVILRCVPISNHLYFYWYRQILGQKVEFLVSFYNNEISEKSEIFDDQFSVERPDGSNFTLKIRSTKLEDSAMYFCASSQIDTQYFGPGTRLTVL.

In this sample, this clonotype turned up a few times. The chain employs TRBV20-1 and TRBJ1-2, with a tentative D call TRBD1 (5 bases). In germline, CDR1 is DFQATT, CDR2 SNEGSKA (reference sequence). V lost 3 bases to trimming and J lost 1 base, with 15 bases between them. The CDR3 is 15 residues long. This CDR3 is CSASSRDGYNYGYTF. DNA for the CDR3: TGCAGTGCTAGTTCCCGGGACGGATATAACTATGGCTACACCTTC.

A few counts support this clonotype. The V call is TRBV7-2, the J call TRBJ1-5; no firm D call. Per the germline V gene, CDR1 is SGHTA and CDR2 is FQGNSA. The CDR3 contains 13 residues. V lost 3 bases, J lost 3 bases, and 6 bases lay in between. The CDR3 bases are TGTGCCAGCAGCTTGAGCTACAATCAGCCCCAGCATTTT. It encodes CASSLSYNQPQHF.

Comment on this clonotype: A read error may be the cause here, since a much bigger clone is one base away. The chain links TRBV27 to TRBJ2-3; possibly TRBD1 or TRBD2 for D (5 bases each). Between the trimmed V and J ends, which lost 1 base and 7 bases, there was a span of 18 bases. The CDR3 sequence is 16 residues long. CDR1 and CDR2 from the germline V gene are MNHEY and SMNVEV (reference sequence). CDR3 sequence: CASSLLRPGTQNTQYF. Here the CDR3 DNA reads TGTGCCAGCAGTTTATTACGACCCGGGACGCAAAATACGCAGTATTTT.

A word on this clonotype: Just one base apart from a much larger clone, this may be a read error. The V call is TRBV27, the J call TRBJ2-1, with D perhaps TRBD2 (5 bases). CDR1 MNHEY and CDR2 SMNVEV come from the germline V gene (reference sequence). The CDR3 sequence is 15 residues long. Trimming pared 7 bases from V and 12 bases from J, leaving 25 bases between. The CDR3, as DNA: TGTGCCAGCATCTCGACGGGATTTCGGAGCGGTGGGCAGTTCTTC. Residues: CASISTGFRSGGQFF.

Here the CDR3 reads CASRALSNQPQHF. The CDR3 DNA follows: TGTGCCAGCAGGGCACTCAGCAATCAGCCCCAGCATTTT. The J gene is TRBJ1-5, the V gene TRBV2; D not certain. Germline V gene lookup returns CDR1 SNHLY and CDR2 FYNNEI. This CDR3 has 13 amino acids. V shed 6 bases and J shed 1 base, with 7 bases lying between them. The variable domain in full, with the rest retrieved from reference TRBV2 and TRBJ1-5, is EPEVTQTPSHQVTQMGQEVILRCVPISNHLYFYWYRQILGQKVEFLVSFYNNEISEKSEIFDDQFSVERPDGSNFTLKIRSTKLEDSAMYFCASRALSNQPQHFGDGTRLSIL.

The chain is built from TRBV15 and TRBJ2-7, with a weak D call TRBD2 (5 bases). V lost 0 bases and J 4 bases, leaving 16 bases between the germline ends. Germline CDR1 reads LNHNV; CDR2 reads YYDKDF (reference sequence). The CDR3 runs 16 residues. CDR3 loop: CATSREAWGERYEQYF. The CDR3 DNA reads as TGTGCCACCAGCAGAGAAGCCTGGGGAGAGCGTTACGAGCAGTACTTC.

Ten or more counts support this clonotype. The J gene is TRBJ2-5, the V gene TRBV6-1; 7 bases are a match to TRBD1. V was clipped by 7 bases and J by 1 base; unmatched bases: 3. The CDR3 loop spans 13 amino acids. Germline V CDR1 and CDR2: MNHNS, SASEGT. CDR3 nucleotide sequence: TGTGCCAGCACCTACAGGGGCCAAGAGACCCAGTACTTC. Translating it yields CASTYRGQETQYF.